This T cell receptor beta chain comes out of a study of shared clonotypes between healthy human individuals. Produced via immunoSEQ multiplex PCR; TCRdb's table is partial and in-frame only. The data show about 1.1 million clones, approximately 75% seen once. The CDR3 is 16 amino acids. Losses at the gene ends were 6 bases for V and 4 bases for J; bases not matched to a gene: 10. CDR1 is MDHEN and CDR2 is SYDVKM in the germline V gene. This clone was seen more than once but under ten times. This TCR was sampled from a man between 18 and 29 years old in good health. Some clones in this sample may be carry-over from other donors' samples. The chain couples TRBV28 to TRBJ2-2, with 8 bases aligning to TRBD1. The sample was memory CD4+ T cells from PBMCs. The sample's subset: CD45RA-negative fraction. CDR3: CASSPGGRGPTGELFF. The CDR3, as DNA: TGTGCCAGCAGCCCAGGGGGCAGGGGGCCCACCGGGGAGCTGTTTTTT.